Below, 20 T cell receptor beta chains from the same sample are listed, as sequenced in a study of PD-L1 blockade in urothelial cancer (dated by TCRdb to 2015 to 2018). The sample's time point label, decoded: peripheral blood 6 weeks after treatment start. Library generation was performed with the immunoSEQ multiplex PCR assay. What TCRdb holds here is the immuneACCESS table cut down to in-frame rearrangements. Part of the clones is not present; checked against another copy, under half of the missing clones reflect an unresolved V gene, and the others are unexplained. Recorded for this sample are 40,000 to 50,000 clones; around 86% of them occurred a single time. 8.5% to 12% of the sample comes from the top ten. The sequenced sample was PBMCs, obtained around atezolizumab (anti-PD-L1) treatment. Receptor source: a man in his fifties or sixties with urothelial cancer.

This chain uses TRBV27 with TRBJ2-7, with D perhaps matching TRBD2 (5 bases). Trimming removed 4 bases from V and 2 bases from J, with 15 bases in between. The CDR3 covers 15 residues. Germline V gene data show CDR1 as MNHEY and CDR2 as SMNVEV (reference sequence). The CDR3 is CASSSQTRATYEQYF. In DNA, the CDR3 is TGTGCCAGCAGTTCCCAAACGAGGGCCACCTACGAGCAGTACTTC.

The CDR3 loop is CASSPQGKGFSGNTIYF. Written as DNA, the CDR3 is TGTGCCAGCAGCCCCCAGGGGAAAGGCTTCTCTGGAAACACCATATATTTT. This rearrangement joins TRBV5-6 to TRBJ1-3; D perhaps matches TRBD1 (6 bases). Germline values: CDR1 SGHDT, CDR2 YYEEEE. Trimming took off 4 bases at V and 0 bases at J, with 17 bases between the two ends. CDR3 length equals 17 residues.

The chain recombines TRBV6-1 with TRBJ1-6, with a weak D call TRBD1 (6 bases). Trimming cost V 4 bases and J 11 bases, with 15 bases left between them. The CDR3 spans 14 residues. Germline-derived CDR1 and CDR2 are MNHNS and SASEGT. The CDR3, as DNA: TGTGCCAGCAGTGTGGCGGGGGCGCCGACACCCCTCCACTTT. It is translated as CASSVAGAPTPLHF.

CDR3 nucleotide sequence: TGCGCCAGCAGCCCATTGAGACGACTAGCGGGGGGGCTGGAGACCCAGTACTTC. Encoded protein: CASSPLRRLAGGLETQYF. This chain connects TRBV5-1 to TRBJ2-5; 14 nucleotides align to TRBD2. After removal of 4 bases from V and 5 bases from J, the junction contained 13 bases not matched to a gene. The germline V gene has CDR1 SGHRS and CDR2 YFSETQ. This CDR3 is built from 18 residues.

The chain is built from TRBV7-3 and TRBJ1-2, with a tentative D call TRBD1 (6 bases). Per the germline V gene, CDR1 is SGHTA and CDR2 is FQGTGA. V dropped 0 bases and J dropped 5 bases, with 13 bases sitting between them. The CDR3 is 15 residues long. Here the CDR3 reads CASSLTPGDRYGYTF. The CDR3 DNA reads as TGTGCCAGCAGCTTAACTCCAGGGGATCGGTATGGCTACACCTTC.

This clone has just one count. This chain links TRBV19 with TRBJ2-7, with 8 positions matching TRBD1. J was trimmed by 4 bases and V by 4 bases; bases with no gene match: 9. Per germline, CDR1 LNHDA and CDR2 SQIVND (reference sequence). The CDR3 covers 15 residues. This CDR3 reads CASSTRQGRGYEQYF. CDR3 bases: TGTGCCAGTAGTACCCGACAGGGGAGAGGGTACGAGCAGTACTTC.

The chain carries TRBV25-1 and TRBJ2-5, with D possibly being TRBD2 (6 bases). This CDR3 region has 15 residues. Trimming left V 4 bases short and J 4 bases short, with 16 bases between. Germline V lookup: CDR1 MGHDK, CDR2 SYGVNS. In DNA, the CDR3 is TGTGCCAGCAGTGGACCCTACGTGGAGGGAGAGACCCAGTACTTC. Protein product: CASSGPYVEGETQYF. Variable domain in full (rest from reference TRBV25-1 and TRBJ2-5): EADIYQTPRYLVIGTGKKITLECSQTMGHDKMYWYQQDPGMELHLIHYSYGVNSTEKGDLSSESTVSRIRTEHFPLTLESARPSHTSQYLCASSGPYVEGETQYFGPGTRLLVL.

CDR3 nucleotide sequence: TGCAGCGTCCACACAGGGGGCCCGTTGTTTTTT. It specifies CSVHTGGPLFF. V usage is TRBV29-1 and J usage is TRBJ1-4; 9 nucleotides agree with TRBD1. The CDR3 has 11 amino acids. The germline V gene encodes CDR1 SQVTM and CDR2 ANQGSEA. Trimming cost V 6 bases and J 15 bases; bases outside gene matches: 8.

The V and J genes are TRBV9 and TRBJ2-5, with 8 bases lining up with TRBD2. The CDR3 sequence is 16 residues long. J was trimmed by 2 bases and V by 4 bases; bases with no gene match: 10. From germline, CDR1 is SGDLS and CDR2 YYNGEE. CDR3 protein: CASSLAAGGGQETQYF. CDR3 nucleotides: TGTGCCAGCAGCCTCGCGGCGGGGGGTGGACAAGAGACCCAGTACTTC.

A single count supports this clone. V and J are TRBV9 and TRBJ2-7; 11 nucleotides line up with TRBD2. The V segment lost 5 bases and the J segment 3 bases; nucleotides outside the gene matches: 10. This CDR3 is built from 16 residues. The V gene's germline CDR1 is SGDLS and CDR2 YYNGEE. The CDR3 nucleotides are TGTGCCAGCAGTTTCCAACCTAGCGGGGGGTTCTACGAGCAGTACTTC. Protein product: CASSFQPSGGFYEQYF.

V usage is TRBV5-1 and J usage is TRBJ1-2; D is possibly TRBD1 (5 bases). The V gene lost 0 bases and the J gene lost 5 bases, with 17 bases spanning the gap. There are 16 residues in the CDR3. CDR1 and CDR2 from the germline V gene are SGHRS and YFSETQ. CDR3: CASSLDPFRAEYGYTF. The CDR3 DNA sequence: TGCGCCAGCAGCTTGGATCCATTCAGGGCAGAATATGGCTACACCTTC.

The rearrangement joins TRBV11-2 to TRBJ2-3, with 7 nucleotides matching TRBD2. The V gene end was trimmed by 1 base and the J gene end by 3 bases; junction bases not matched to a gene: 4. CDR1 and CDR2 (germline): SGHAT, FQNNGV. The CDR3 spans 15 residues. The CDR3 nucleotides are TGTGCCAGCAGCTTAGCCGGGACTACGACAGATACGCAGTATTTT. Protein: CASSLAGTTTDTQYF.

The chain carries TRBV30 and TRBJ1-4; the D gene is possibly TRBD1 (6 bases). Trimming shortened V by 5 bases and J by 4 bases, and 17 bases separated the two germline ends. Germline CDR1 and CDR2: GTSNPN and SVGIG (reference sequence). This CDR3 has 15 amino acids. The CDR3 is CAWEVGGGGNEKLFF. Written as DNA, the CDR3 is TGTGCCTGGGAGGTAGGGGGTGGGGGTAATGAAAAACTGTTTTTT.

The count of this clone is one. The chain's CDR3 is CASSLGTVNYNEQFF. The CDR3 coding sequence is TGTGCCAGCTCACTCGGGACAGTCAACTACAATGAGCAGTTCTTC. The gene calls are TRBV18 and TRBJ2-1; 7 positions agree with TRBD1. Germline loops: CDR1 KGHSH, CDR2 LQKENI. Germline trimming cut 4 bases from V and 3 bases from J; bases unmatched to any gene: 6. This CDR3 comprises 15 residues.

CDR3 region: CASSLRQGRAGELFF. The CDR3 DNA is TGTGCCAGCAGCTTGAGGCAGGGGAGGGCCGGGGAGCTGTTTTTT. The chain couples TRBV5-4 to TRBJ2-2, with a weak D call TRBD2 (7 bases). This CDR3 is built from 15 residues. V lost 1 base, J lost 6 bases, and 13 bases lay in between. The germline CDR1 and CDR2 sequences are SGHNT and YYREEE (reference sequence). Full variable domain (remainder filled in from reference TRBV5-4 and TRBJ2-2): ETGVTQSPTHLIKTRGQQVTLRCSSQSGHNTVSWYQQALGQGPQFIFQYYREEENGRGNFPPRFSGLQFPNYSSELNVNALELDDSALYLCASSLRQGRAGELFFGEGSRLTVL.

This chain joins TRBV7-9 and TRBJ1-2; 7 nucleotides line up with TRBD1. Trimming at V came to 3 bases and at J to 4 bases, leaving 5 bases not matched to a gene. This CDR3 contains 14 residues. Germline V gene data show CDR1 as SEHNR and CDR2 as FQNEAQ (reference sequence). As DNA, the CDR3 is TGTGCCAGCAGCTTGGGGGGACAGTTCTATGGCTACACCTTC. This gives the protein CASSLGGQFYGYTF.

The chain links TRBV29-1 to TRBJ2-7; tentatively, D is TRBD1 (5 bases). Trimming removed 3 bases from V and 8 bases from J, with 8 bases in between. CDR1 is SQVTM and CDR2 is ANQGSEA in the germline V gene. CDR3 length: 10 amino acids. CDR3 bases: TGCAGCGTTGAGTGGGGCAAGCAGTACTTC. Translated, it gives CSVEWGKQYF.

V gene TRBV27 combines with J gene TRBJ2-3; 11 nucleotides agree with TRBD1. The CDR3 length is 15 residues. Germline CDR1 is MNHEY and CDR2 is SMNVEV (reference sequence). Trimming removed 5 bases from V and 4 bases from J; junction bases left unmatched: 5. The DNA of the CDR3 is TGTGCCAGCAGTCGGACAGGGGGCTGGTCAGATACGCAGTATTTT. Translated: CASSRTGGWSDTQYF.

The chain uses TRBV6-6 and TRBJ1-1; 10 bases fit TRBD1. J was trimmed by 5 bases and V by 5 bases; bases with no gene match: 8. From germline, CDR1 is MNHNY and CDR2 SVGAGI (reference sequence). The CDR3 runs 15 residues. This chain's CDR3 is CASSTRTGGGTEAFF. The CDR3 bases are TGTGCCAGCAGTACCCGGACAGGGGGGGGGACTGAAGCTTTCTTT.

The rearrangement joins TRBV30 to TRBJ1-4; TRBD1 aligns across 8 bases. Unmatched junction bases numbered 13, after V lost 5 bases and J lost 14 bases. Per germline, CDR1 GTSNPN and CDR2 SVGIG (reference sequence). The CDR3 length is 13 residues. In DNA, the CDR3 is TGTGCCTGGGGGGCAGGACAGGGACGGAGGCTGTTTTTT. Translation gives CAWGAGQGRRLFF.